These T cell receptor beta chains were read from a single sample in a study of blood T cells in healthy people across ages. TCRdb fed the 5' RACE reads into MiXCR, producing one record per CDR3 protein. The sample yields about 670,000 distinct CDR3 sequences, around 41% seen once. Sequences were obtained from blood. These receptors all stem from an elderly man in good health. The CDR3 runs from the conserved cysteine through the conserved F or W. The D gene is left open where the match is weak. The listing skips clone size in some rows; elsewhere it reads once, few, many or a size class.

size: many; V: TRBV20-1; D: -; J: TRBJ2-3; length: 15; CDR3: CSARDGARGTDTQYF; DNA: TGCAGTGCTAGAGACGGGGCCAGGGGCACAGATACGCAGTATTTT
size: few; V: TRBV20-1; D: -; J: TRBJ2-5; length: 16; CDR3: CSARDLRTAVQETQYF; DNA: TGCAGTGCTAGAGATCTTCGAACAGCAGTCCAAGAGACCCAGTACTTC
size: -; V: TRBV20-1; D: -; J: TRBJ1-6; length: 15; CDR3: CSARATPGDNSPLHF; DNA: TGCAGTGCTAGAGCGACCCCGGGGGATAATTCACCCCTCCACTTT
size: -; V: TRBV4-2; D: TRBD1; J: TRBJ2-7; length: 15; CDR3: CASSQVMGQPYEQYF; DNA: TGTGCCAGCAGCCAAGTTATGGGACAGCCCTACGAGCAGTACTTC
size: -; V: TRBV6-2/TRBV6-3; D: -; J: TRBJ2-7; length: 13; CDR3: CASSRSNPPGFYF; DNA: TGTGCCAGCAGTCGATCCAATCCTCCAGGGTTCTACTTC
size: -; V: TRBV5-1; D: TRBD1; J: TRBJ1-4; length: 14; CDR3: CASSPGTGSEKLFF; DNA: TGCGCCAGCAGCCCCGGGACAGGGAGTGAAAAACTGTTTTTT
size: few; V: TRBV29-1; D: -; J: TRBJ2-1; length: 12; CDR3: CSVMDGLNEQFF; DNA: TGCAGCGTGATGGACGGTTTGAATGAGCAGTTCTTC
size: few; V: TRBV25-1; D: -; J: TRBJ1-2; length: 15; CDR3: CASSEDSGGWDGYTF; DNA: TGTGCCAGCAGTGAAGATTCCGGGGGCTGGGATGGCTACACCTTC
size: few; V: TRBV27; D: -; J: TRBJ2-7; length: 13; CDR3: CASSLSVGDSQYF; DNA: TGTGCCAGCAGTTTAAGTGTTGGTGACAGTCAGTACTTC
size: once; V: TRBV20-1; D: TRBD2; J: TRBJ2-1; length: 20; CDR3: CSARGATSGRALSSYNEQFF; DNA: TGCAGTGCCCGAGGGGCGACTAGCGGGAGGGCCCTGAGCTCCTACAATGAGCAGTTCTTC
size: -; V: TRBV10-3; D: -; J: TRBJ1-6; length: 15; CDR3: CAISEGGAGNSPLHF; DNA: TGTGCCATCAGTGAGGGGGGGGCTGGTAATTCACCCCTCCACTTT
size: many; V: TRBV7-2; D: TRBD2; J: TRBJ2-5; length: 16; CDR3: CASSKRTSGTKETQYF; DNA: TGTGCCAGCAGCAAAAGGACTAGCGGGACTAAAGAGACCCAGTACTTC
size: -; V: TRBV12-3/TRBV12-4; D: -; J: TRBJ2-7; length: 14; CDR3: CASSLMGLNDEQYF; DNA: TGTGCCAGCAGTTTAATGGGACTGAACGACGAGCAGTACTTC
size: few; V: TRBV2; D: -; J: TRBJ1-2; length: 13; CDR3: CASSELATYGYTF; DNA: TGTGCCAGCAGTGAATTAGCCACCTATGGCTACACCTTC
size: -; V: TRBV6-5; D: TRBD2; J: TRBJ2-1; length: 14; CDR3: CASSTGTSINEQFF; DNA: TGTGCCAGCAGCACCGGGACTAGCATAAATGAGCAGTTCTTC
size: -; V: TRBV12-5; D: -; J: TRBJ1-2; length: 13; CDR3: CASGVVTGGGYTF; DNA: TGTGCTAGTGGTGTGGTAACGGGTGGCGGCTACACCTTC
size: -; V: TRBV14; D: -; J: TRBJ2-1; length: 13; CDR3: CASSQLRGGEQFF; DNA: TGTGCCAGCAGCCAACTGAGAGGGGGTGAGCAGTTCTTC
size: -; V: TRBV20-1; D: -; J: TRBJ1-5; length: 13; CDR3: CSARDPRFQPQHF; DNA: TGCAGTGCTAGAGATCCTAGATTCCAGCCCCAGCATTTT
size: few; V: TRBV10-3; D: -; J: TRBJ2-3; length: 14; CDR3: CAISAAGDTDTQYF; DNA: TGTGCCATCAGTGCGGCAGGGGATACAGATACGCAGTATTTT
size: -; V: TRBV27; D: -; J: TRBJ2-1; length: 15; CDR3: CATNPEPGGAAEQFF; DNA: TGTGCCACTAACCCCGAGCCTGGGGGGGCTGCCGAGCAGTTCTTC
size: many; V: TRBV29-1; D: TRBD1; J: TRBJ2-5; length: 13; CDR3: CSVPSTGGETQYF; DNA: TGCAGCGTTCCCTCGACAGGGGGAGAGACCCAGTACTTC
size: few; V: TRBV4-3; D: -; J: TRBJ1-4; length: 13; CDR3: CASSRNDGEKLFF; DNA: TGCGCCAGCAGCCGGAATGACGGTGAAAAACTGTTTTTT
size: few; V: TRBV4-2; D: -; J: TRBJ2-6; length: 14; CDR3: CASSQETGANVLTF; DNA: TGTGCCAGCAGCCAGGAAACTGGGGCCAACGTCCTGACTTTC
size: few; V: TRBV25-1; D: -; J: TRBJ2-7; length: 12; CDR3: CASSESLAEQYF; DNA: TGTGCCAGCAGTGAATCACTCGCGGAGCAGTACTTC
size: -; V: TRBV20-1; D: TRBD1; J: TRBJ2-7; length: 12; CDR3: CSAPDRDYEQYF; DNA: TGCAGTGCTCCAGACAGGGACTACGAGCAGTACTTC
size: -; V: TRBV7-2; D: -; J: TRBJ2-7; length: 15; CDR3: CASSLDRGPIYEQYF; DNA: TGTGCCAGCAGCTTAGACCGGGGGCCCATCTACGAGCAGTACTTC
size: -; V: TRBV25-1; D: -; J: TRBJ2-5; length: 15; CDR3: CASSEGGTVGETQYF; DNA: TGTGCCAGCAGTGAAGGGGGGACAGTGGGGGAGACCCAGTACTTC
size: -; V: TRBV6-1; D: TRBD1; J: TRBJ2-1; length: 15; CDR3: CASREAGTGHNEQFF; DNA: TGTGCCAGCCGTGAAGCTGGGACAGGGCACAATGAGCAGTTCTTC